The clone carrying this T cell receptor beta chain was seen a single time. Its antigen is as yet unknown. This specimen belongs to a study of cytomegalovirus exposure and HLA in healthy donors. General observations from the study: With later analysis, a missense DCLRE1C variant became linked to TCR beta V- and J-gene trimming.

It was with 60 Vbeta and 13 Jbeta primers that the PCR ran. The method was immunoSEQ multiplex PCR; TCRdb's version includes in-frame clones alone and lacks a portion of them. The sample holds roughly 150,000 clones, more than 80% seen once. Sequenced: PBMCs. This receptor was taken from a male donor in good health and CMV-seronegative.

In DNA form, the CDR3 reads TGTGCCAGCAGTTCAGGACAGGGGGCACGCTACGAGCAGTACTTC. Amino acids: CASSSGQGARYEQYF. The rearrangement joins TRBV28 to TRBJ2-7; 11 bases are a match to TRBD1. The germline CDR1 and CDR2 sequences are MDHEN and SYDVKM. The CDR3 consists of 15 residues. V dropped 4 bases and J dropped 3; count of bases not matched to a gene: 5.